Shown below are 27 T cell receptor beta chains from a single sample sequenced in a study of blood T cell repertoires in COVID-19. Method: immunoSEQ multiplex PCR; TCRdb's copy keeps in-frame clones and lacks some. The sample consists of about 200,000 clones, approximately 86% of them appearing once. The sample was PBMCs or T cells enriched from blood (not recorded which). The receptors were sampled from a woman in her forties with acute COVID-19.

This clone was counted between two and nine times. V and J are TRBV24-1 and TRBJ2-5, with 12 nucleotides matching TRBD1. V shed 5 bases and J 5 bases; nucleotides not matched to a gene: 11. The CDR3 extends over 17 amino acids. Germline CDR1 reads KGHDR; CDR2 reads SFDVKD. CDR3: CATSGALWDRGRETQYF. The CDR3, as DNA: TGTGCCACCAGTGGCGCTTTATGGGACAGGGGGCGGGAGACCCAGTACTTC.

The chain carries TRBV19 and TRBJ1-4; D not resolved. This CDR3 is 13 amino acids long. Trimming pared 10 bases from V and 7 bases from J, leaving 16 bases between. Per the germline V gene, CDR1 is LNHDA and CDR2 is SQIVND (reference sequence). The CDR3, as DNA: TGTGCCACCCGTGGAGAAGATAGTGAAAAACTGTTTTTT. As protein: CATRGEDSEKLFF.

This clone was observed a few times. The rearrangement joins TRBV6-5 to TRBJ2-7; 7 bases are shared with TRBD1. The CDR3 consists of 14 residues. With 4 bases clipped from V and 2 bases from J, the junction kept 5 bases outside the gene matches. Germline V lookup: CDR1 MNHEY, CDR2 SVGAGI. The CDR3 coding sequence is TGTGCCAGCAGTTCCCTGGGACAGACCTACGAGCAGTACTTC. It codes for CASSSLGQTYEQYF.

The gene calls are TRBV11-2 and TRBJ2-1; the D gene is possibly TRBD2 (6 bases). Trimming stripped 5 bases from V and 2 bases from J, with 13 bases between. CDR1 is SGHAT, CDR2 FQNNGV, per germline. The CDR3 runs 15 residues. CDR3 sequence: CASSLSGSPYNEQFF. CDR3 bases: TGTGCCAGCAGCCTAAGCGGGTCCCCCTACAATGAGCAGTTCTTC.

This chain joins TRBV4-3 and TRBJ1-5; maybe TRBD1 (6 bases). Germline V gene sequence: CDR1 LGHNA, CDR2 YSLEER. The V end lost 1 base, the J end lost 4 bases, and 11 bases lay between the germline ends. The CDR3 extends over 15 amino acids. CDR3 residues: CASSQVQGINQPQHF. In nucleotides, the CDR3 is TGCGCCAGCAGCCAAGTACAGGGTATTAATCAGCCCCAGCATTTT.

The chain links TRBV19 to TRBJ1-1; D may be TRBD1 (5 bases). The CDR3 contains 14 residues. Between the trimmed V and J ends, which lost 8 bases and 2 bases, there was a span of 15 bases. Germline loops: CDR1 LNHDA, CDR2 SQIVND (reference sequence). DNA for the CDR3: TGTGCCAGTGTCTTGGGGCCTAAAAACACTGAAGCTTTCTTT. Protein: CASVLGPKNTEAFF.

This chain uses TRBV28 with TRBJ2-1; possibly TRBD2 for D (5 bases). Trimming removed 5 bases from V and 0 bases from J, with 11 bases in between. This CDR3 has 15 amino acids. CDR1 and CDR2 (germline): MDHEN, SYDVKM. In DNA form, the CDR3 reads TGTGCCAGCAGTCCCATGGCGGGCTCCTACAATGAGCAGTTCTTC. It encodes CASSPMAGSYNEQFF.

V gene TRBV19 combines with J gene TRBJ1-1; TRBD1 matches 7 bases. The CDR3 extends over 13 amino acids. Losses at the gene ends were 8 bases for V and 0 bases for J; bases not matched to a gene: 3. Germline V lookup: CDR1 LNHDA, CDR2 SQIVND (reference sequence). CDR3 loop: CASSDRVNTEAFF. CDR3 nucleotides: TGTGCCAGTTCAGACAGGGTGAACACTGAAGCTTTCTTT.

The V call is TRBV5-6, the J call TRBJ2-1; 10 positions match TRBD2. The germline CDR1 and CDR2 sequences are SGHDT and YYEEEE. The CDR3 is 16 amino acids. V lost 3 bases, J lost 7 bases, and 10 bases stayed unmatched. CDR3 nucleotides: TGTGCCAGCAGCTCGGTCCCCGCTAGCGGGGGAAATGAGCAGTTCTTC. Its protein is CASSSVPASGGNEQFF.

The chain couples TRBV27 to TRBJ2-1, with a tentative D call TRBD1 (5 bases). Trimming stripped 2 bases from V and 9 bases from J, with 23 bases between. The CDR3 runs to 17 residues. Germline-derived CDR1 and CDR2 are MNHEY and SMNVEV (reference sequence). CDR3 loop: CASSLKGSYSSRGEQFF. The CDR3 region has the DNA TGTGCCAGCAGTTTAAAGGGGTCATATTCTAGTCGAGGTGAGCAGTTCTTC.

The V and J genes are TRBV27 and TRBJ2-7; no clear D gene. The V gene's germline CDR1 is MNHEY and CDR2 SMNVEV (reference sequence). V lost 6 bases, J lost 5 bases, and 17 bases lay in between. The CDR3 is made up of 14 amino acids. The CDR3 sequence is CASRPPAGSHEQYF. In DNA, the CDR3 is TGTGCCAGCAGACCCCCGGCAGGATCTCACGAGCAGTACTTC.

CDR3 sequence reads: CASSQQEFSNQPQHF. Written as DNA, the CDR3 is TGTGCCAGCAGCCAACAGGAATTTAGCAATCAGCCCCAGCATTTT. The chain links TRBV28 to TRBJ1-5; perhaps TRBD1 as D (5 bases). The germline V gene encodes CDR1 MDHEN and CDR2 SYDVKM. V lost 6 bases and J lost 0, with 12 bases in between. This CDR3 has 15 residues.

This chain connects TRBV6-5 to TRBJ1-2; D may be TRBD1 (5 bases). V was cut by 2 bases and J by 8 bases, with 15 bases left in between. Germline lookup yields CDR1 MNHEY and CDR2 SVGAGI. The CDR3 runs 14 residues. CDR3 sequence (DNA): TGTGCCAGCAGTTACGATGGCAGGGAGGTCGGCTACACCTTC. The encoded protein is CASSYDGREVGYTF.

J is TRBJ2-7 and V is TRBV27; D is perhaps TRBD2 (6 bases). Germline V gene sequence: CDR1 MNHEY, CDR2 SMNVEV (reference sequence). V was shortened by 7 bases and J by 6 bases, with 19 bases between the two germline ends. The CDR3 is made up of 14 amino acids. As DNA, the CDR3 is TGTGCCAGCACCTCGAACCTCGGGGGAGCCGAGCAGTACTTC. It codes for CASTSNLGGAEQYF.

J is TRBJ1-5 and V is TRBV5-5, with TRBD1 identical over 7 bases. V was clipped by 3 bases and J by 15 bases; unmatched bases: 21. Germline CDR1 is SGHKS and CDR2 is YYEKEE (reference sequence). The CDR3 spans 16 residues. CDR3 in DNA: TGTGCCAGCAGCTCTCGAGTGGGTGGCCGGGACAGTTCGGCGCATTTT. This sequence encodes CASSSRVGGRDSSAHF.

CDR3 amino acids: CASSFTRREKLFF. Written as DNA, the CDR3 is TGTGCCAGCAGTTTCACACGGCGGGAAAAACTGTTTTTT. The gene calls are TRBV12-3 or TRBV12-4 and TRBJ1-4; D unclear. The CDR3 extends over 13 amino acids. V shed 3 bases and J shed 8 bases, with 10 bases lying between them.

The chain recombines TRBV19 with TRBJ1-2; 7 positions agree with TRBD1. J lost 4 bases, V lost 7 bases, and 9 bases had no gene match. CDR3 size: 14 residues. The germline gives CDR1 LNHDA, CDR2 SQIVND (reference sequence). The chain's CDR3 is CASTRDSFVYGYTF. The CDR3 nucleotides are TGTGCCAGTACTCGGGACAGTTTCGTCTATGGCTACACCTTC.

This rearrangement joins TRBV5-5 to TRBJ2-7, with 7 bases that match TRBD2. V shed 1 base, J shed 3 bases, and the junction held 7 bases outside the gene matches. This CDR3 is 15 amino acids long. Per germline, CDR1 SGHKS and CDR2 YYEKEE (reference sequence). As DNA, the CDR3 is TGTGCCAGCAGCTTGCTATGGGACTATAACTACGAGCAGTACTTC. This encodes CASSLLWDYNYEQYF.

The chain employs TRBV28 and TRBJ1-2; D not certain. The CDR3 is 11 residues long. The germline V and J ends were trimmed by 8 bases and 5 bases, with 9 bases remaining between them. Germline assignment: CDR1 MDHEN and CDR2 SYDVKM. The CDR3 sequence is CASARAYGYTF. The CDR3 DNA is TGTGCCAGCGCGCGGGCGTATGGCTACACCTTC.

The V and J genes are TRBV29-1 and TRBJ1-2; tentative D call: TRBD1 (6 bases). Germline CDR1 is SQVTM and CDR2 is ANQGSEA. V was cut by 7 bases and J by 0 bases, with 9 bases left in between. CDR3 length: 12 residues. Here the CDR3 reads CSAGQSNYGYTF. Here the CDR3 DNA reads TGCAGCGCCGGACAGTCTAACTATGGCTACACCTTC.

This clone was seen a single time. The chain has TRBV7-8 and TRBJ1-6; D uncertain. Between the trimmed V and J ends, which lost 6 bases and 4 bases, there was a span of 16 bases. Germline V gene data show CDR1 as SGHVS and CDR2 as FQNEAQ. The CDR3 loop spans 16 amino acids. The DNA for the CDR3 is TGTGCCAGCAGTCAAGGGAGACCCGGGTATAATTCACCCCTCCACTTT. Amino acid sequence: CASSQGRPGYNSPLHF. Variable domain in full (rest from reference TRBV7-8 and TRBJ1-6): GAGVSQSPRYKVAKRGQDVALRCDPISGHVSLFWYQQALGQGPEFLTYFQNEAQLDKSGLPSDRFFAERPEGSVSTLKIQRTQQEDSAVYLCASSQGRPGYNSPLHFGNGTRLTVT.

Written as DNA, the CDR3 is TGTGCCAGTAGTGTCGAACGGGGTCAGCCCCAGCATTTT. Amino acid sequence: CASSVERGQPQHF. The chain uses TRBV19 and TRBJ1-5; no reliable D call. V was trimmed by 5 bases and J by 6 bases, leaving 11 bases between them. Per germline, CDR1 LNHDA and CDR2 SQIVND (reference sequence). This CDR3 contains 13 residues.

The chain employs TRBV18 and TRBJ1-4; D not resolved. The CDR3 covers 14 residues. Germline assignment: CDR1 KGHSH and CDR2 LQKENI. The V and J ends lost 2 bases and 1 base respectively, with 5 bases between them. In DNA form, the CDR3 reads TGTGCCAGCTCACCAGGGCTAACTAATGAAAAACTGTTTTTT. Translating it yields CASSPGLTNEKLFF.

The rearrangement uses TRBV5-1 and TRBJ2-5, with a weak D call TRBD1 (6 bases). Between the trimmed V and J ends, which lost 3 bases and 2 bases, there was a span of 14 bases. CDR3 length equals 15 residues. Germline V gives CDR1 SGHRS, CDR2 YFSETQ. Here the CDR3 DNA reads TGCGCCAGCAGCTCAGGAAGGACAGTTCAAGAGACCCAGTACTTC. It translates to CASSSGRTVQETQYF.

The J gene is TRBJ2-2, the V gene TRBV28, with TRBD2 matching 7 bases. Germline V CDR1 and CDR2: MDHEN, SYDVKM. There are 17 residues in the CDR3. The trim removed 5 bases at V and 5 bases at J, leaving 14 bases unmatched. CDR3 loop: CASSIMTEAGATGELFF. In nucleotides, the CDR3 is TGTGCCAGCAGTATAATGACTGAGGCGGGAGCAACCGGGGAGCTGTTTTTT.

This clone was seen once. The chain couples TRBV28 to TRBJ1-1; D uncertain. V shed 3 bases and J shed 5 bases, with 10 bases lying between them. The CDR3 contains 13 residues. Germline CDR1 and CDR2: MDHEN and SYDVKM. CDR3 DNA: TGTGCCAGCAGTTTCCCCGGTTGGACTGAAGCTTTCTTT. Amino acids: CASSFPGWTEAFF.

In this sample, this clone turned up a few times. The chain uses TRBV7-9 and TRBJ2-1; no clear D. V was shortened by 5 bases and J by 8 bases, with 10 bases between the two germline ends. Germline V gene sequence: CDR1 SEHNR, CDR2 FQNEAQ (reference sequence). CDR3 length: 12 amino acids. CDR3 in amino acids: CASSPTVDEQFF. The CDR3 DNA is TGTGCCAGCAGCCCTACAGTGGATGAGCAGTTCTTC. The whole variable domain, remainder taken from reference TRBV7-9 and TRBJ2-1, is DTGVSQNPRHKITKRGQNVTFRCDPISEHNRLYWYRQTLGQGPEFLTYFQNEAQLEKSRLLSDRFSAERPKGSFSTLEIQRTEQGDSAMYLCASSPTVDEQFFGPGTRLTVL.